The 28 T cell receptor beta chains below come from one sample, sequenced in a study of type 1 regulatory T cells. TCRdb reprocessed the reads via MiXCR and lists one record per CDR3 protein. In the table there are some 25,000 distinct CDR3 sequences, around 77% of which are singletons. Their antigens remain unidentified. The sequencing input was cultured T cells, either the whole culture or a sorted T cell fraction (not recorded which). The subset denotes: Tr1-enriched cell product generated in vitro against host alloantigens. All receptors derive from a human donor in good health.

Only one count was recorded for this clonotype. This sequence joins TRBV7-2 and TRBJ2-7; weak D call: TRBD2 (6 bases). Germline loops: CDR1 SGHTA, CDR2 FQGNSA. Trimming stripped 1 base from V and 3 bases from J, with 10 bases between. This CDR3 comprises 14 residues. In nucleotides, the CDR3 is TGTGCCAGCAGCTTAGGAGGACTAATCTACGAGCAGTACTTC. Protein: CASSLGGLIYEQYF.

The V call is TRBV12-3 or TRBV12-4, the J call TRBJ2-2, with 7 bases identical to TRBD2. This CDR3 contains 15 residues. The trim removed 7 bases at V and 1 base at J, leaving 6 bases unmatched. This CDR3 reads CASTLSGVNTGELFF. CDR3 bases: TGTGCCAGCACCCTAAGCGGGGTGAACACCGGGGAGCTGTTTTTT.

CDR3 nucleotide sequence: TGCGCCAGCAGCTTGTTTCCGTGGAGGGACACTGAAGCTTTCTTT. It is translated as CASSLFPWRDTEAFF. This chain links TRBV5-1 with TRBJ1-1; D is uncertain. Germline lookup yields CDR1 SGHRS and CDR2 YFSETQ. The CDR3 is 15 residues long. Trimming pared 1 base from V and 3 bases from J, leaving 13 bases between.

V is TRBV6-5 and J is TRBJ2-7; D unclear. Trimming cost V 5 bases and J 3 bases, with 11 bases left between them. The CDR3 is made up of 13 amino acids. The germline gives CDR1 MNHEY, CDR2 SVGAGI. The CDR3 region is CASSARAFYEQYF. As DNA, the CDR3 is TGTGCCAGCAGTGCCCGGGCCTTCTACGAGCAGTACTTC.

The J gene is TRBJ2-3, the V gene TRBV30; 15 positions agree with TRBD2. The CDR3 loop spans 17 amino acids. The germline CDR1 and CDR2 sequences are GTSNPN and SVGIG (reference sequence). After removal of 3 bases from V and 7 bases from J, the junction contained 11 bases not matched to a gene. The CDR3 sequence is CAWSLGLAGGQINTQYF. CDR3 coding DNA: TGTGCCTGGAGCTTGGGACTAGCGGGGGGACAAATTAATACGCAGTATTTT.

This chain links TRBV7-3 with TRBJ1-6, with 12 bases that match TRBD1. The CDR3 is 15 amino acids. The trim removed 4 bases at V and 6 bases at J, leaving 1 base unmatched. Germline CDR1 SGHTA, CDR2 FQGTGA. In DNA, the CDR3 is TGTGCCAGCAGCTCGGGACAGGGGGCTAATTCACCCCTCCACTTT. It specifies CASSSGQGANSPLHF.

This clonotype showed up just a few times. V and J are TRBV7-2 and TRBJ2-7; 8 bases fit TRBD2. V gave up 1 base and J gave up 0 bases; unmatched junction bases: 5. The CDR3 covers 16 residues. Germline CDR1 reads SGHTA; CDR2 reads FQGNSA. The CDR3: CASSLVSGVNSYEQYF. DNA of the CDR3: TGTGCCAGCAGCTTAGTTAGCGGGGTGAACTCCTACGAGCAGTACTTC.

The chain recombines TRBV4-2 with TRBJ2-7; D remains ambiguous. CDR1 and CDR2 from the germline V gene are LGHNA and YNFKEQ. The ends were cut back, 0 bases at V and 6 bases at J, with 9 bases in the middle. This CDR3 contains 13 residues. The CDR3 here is CASSQDNSPEQYF. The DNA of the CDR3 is TGTGCCAGCAGCCAAGATAATAGTCCCGAGCAGTACTTC.

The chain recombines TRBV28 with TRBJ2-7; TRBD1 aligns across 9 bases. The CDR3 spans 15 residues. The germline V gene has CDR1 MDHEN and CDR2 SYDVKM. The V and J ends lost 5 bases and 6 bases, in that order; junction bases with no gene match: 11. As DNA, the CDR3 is TGTGCCAGCAGTACACTGGGACAGGGAAGGTCCGAGCAGTACTTC. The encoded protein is CASSTLGQGRSEQYF.

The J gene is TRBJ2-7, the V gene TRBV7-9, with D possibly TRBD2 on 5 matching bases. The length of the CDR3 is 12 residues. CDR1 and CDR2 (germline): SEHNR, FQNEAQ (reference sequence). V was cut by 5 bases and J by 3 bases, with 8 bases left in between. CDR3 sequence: CASSPRDYEQYF. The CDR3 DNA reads TGTGCCAGCAGCCCTCGGGACTACGAGCAGTACTTC. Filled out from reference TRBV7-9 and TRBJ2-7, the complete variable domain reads DTGVSQNPRHKITKRGQNVTFRCDPISEHNRLYWYRQTLGQGPEFLTYFQNEAQLEKSRLLSDRFSAERPKGSFSTLEIQRTEQGDSAMYLCASSPRDYEQYFGPGTRLTVT.

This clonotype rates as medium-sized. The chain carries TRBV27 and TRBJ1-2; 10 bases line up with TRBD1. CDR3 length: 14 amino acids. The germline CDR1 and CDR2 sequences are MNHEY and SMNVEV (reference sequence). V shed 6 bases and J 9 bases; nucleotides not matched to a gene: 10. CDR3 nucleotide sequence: TGTGCCAGCAGCCCACGACAGGGGGCTAAAAGCTACACCTTC. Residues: CASSPRQGAKSYTF.

The CDR3 DNA reads TGTGCCAGCAGCGATGCAGGGTATGGGGCCAACGTCCTGACTTTC. This gives the protein CASSDAGYGANVLTF. V gene TRBV3-1 combines with J gene TRBJ2-6; D possibly corresponds to TRBD1 (5 bases). The ends were cut back, 5 bases at V and 3 bases at J, with 11 bases in the middle. The germline V gene encodes CDR1 LGHDT and CDR2 YNNKEL (reference sequence). This CDR3 region has 15 residues. Complete variable domain (other parts from reference TRBV3-1 and TRBJ2-6): DTAVSQTPKYLVTQMGNDKSIKCEQNLGHDTMYWYKQDSKKFLKIMFSYNNKELIINETVPNRFSPKSPDKAHLNLHINSLELGDSAVYFCASSDAGYGANVLTFGAGSRLTVL.

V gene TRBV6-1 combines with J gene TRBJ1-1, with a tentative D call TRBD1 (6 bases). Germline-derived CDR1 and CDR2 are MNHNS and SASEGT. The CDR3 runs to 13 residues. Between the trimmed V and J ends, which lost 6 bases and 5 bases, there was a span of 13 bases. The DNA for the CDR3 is TGTGCCAGCAGACAGGGCTTGGGTACTGAAGCTTTCTTT. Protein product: CASRQGLGTEAFF.

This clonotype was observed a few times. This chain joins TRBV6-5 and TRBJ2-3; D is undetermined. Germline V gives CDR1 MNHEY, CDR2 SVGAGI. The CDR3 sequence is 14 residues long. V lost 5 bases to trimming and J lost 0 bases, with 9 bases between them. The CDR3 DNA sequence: TGTGCCAGCAGTATTAGTCGCAGCACAGATACGCAGTATTTT. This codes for CASSISRSTDTQYF.

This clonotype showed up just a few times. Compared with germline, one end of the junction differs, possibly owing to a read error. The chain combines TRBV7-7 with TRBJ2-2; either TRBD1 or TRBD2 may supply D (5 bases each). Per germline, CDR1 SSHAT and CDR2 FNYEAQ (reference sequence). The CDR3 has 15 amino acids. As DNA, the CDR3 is TGTGCTAGCAGCCCAGACAGACTAAACACCGGGGAGCTGTTTTTT. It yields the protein CASSPDRLNTGELFF. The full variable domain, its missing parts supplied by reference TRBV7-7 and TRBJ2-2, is GAGVSQSPRYKVTKRGQDVTLRCDPISSHATLYWYQQALGQGPEFLTYFNYEAQPDKSGLPSDRFSAERPEGSISTLTIQRTEQRDSAMYRCASSPDRLNTGELFFGEGSRLTVL.

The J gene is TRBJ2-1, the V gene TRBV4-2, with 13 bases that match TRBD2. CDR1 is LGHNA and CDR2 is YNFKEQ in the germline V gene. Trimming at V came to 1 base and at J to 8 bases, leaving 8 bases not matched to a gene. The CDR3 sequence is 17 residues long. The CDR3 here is CASSQVDRLAGGDEQFF. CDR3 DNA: TGTGCCAGCAGCCAAGTCGATCGACTAGCGGGGGGCGATGAGCAGTTCTTC.

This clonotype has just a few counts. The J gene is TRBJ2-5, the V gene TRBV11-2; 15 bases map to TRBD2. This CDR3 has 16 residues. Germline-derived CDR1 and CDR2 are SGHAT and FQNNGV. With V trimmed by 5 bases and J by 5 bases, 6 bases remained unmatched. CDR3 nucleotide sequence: TGTGCCAGCAGCAAGGGACTAGCGGGGGGAGCGGAGACCCAGTACTTC. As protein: CASSKGLAGGAETQYF.

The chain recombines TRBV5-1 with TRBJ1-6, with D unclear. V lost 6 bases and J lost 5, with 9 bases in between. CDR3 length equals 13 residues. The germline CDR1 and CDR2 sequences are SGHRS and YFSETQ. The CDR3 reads CASKRGNNSPLHF. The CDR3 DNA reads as TGCGCCAGCAAACGGGGTAATAATTCACCCCTCCACTTT.

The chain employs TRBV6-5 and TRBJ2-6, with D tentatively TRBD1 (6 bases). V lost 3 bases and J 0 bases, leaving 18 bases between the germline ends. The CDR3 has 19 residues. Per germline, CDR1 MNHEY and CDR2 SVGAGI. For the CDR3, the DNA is TGTGCCAGCAGTTATAGTGCCGGGACATCAGCCTCTGGGGCCAACGTCCTGACTTTC. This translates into CASSYSAGTSASGANVLTF.

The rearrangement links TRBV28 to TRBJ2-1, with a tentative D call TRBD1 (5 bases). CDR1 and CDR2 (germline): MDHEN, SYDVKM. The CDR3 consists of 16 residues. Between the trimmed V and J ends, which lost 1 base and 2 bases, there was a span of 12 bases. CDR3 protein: CASSLSGRVAYNEQFF. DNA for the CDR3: TGTGCCAGCAGTTTATCGGGCAGGGTAGCCTACAATGAGCAGTTCTTC.

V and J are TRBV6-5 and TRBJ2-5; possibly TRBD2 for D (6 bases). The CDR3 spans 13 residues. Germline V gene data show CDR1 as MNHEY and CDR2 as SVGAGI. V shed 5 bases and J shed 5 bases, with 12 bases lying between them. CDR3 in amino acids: CASSRRRGETQYF. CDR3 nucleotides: TGTGCCAGCAGTCGACGCCGGGGGGAGACCCAGTACTTC.

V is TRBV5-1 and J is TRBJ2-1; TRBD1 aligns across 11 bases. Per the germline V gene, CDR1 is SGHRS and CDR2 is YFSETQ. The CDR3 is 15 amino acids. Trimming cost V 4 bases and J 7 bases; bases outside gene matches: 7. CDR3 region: CASSDGQGAWNEQFF. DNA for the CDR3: TGCGCCAGCAGCGATGGACAGGGGGCGTGGAATGAGCAGTTCTTC.

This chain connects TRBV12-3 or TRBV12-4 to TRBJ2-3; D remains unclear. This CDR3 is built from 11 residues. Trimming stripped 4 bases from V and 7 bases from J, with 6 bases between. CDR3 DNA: TGTGCCAGCAGTTCCGGTCATACGCAGTATTTT. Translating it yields CASSSGHTQYF.

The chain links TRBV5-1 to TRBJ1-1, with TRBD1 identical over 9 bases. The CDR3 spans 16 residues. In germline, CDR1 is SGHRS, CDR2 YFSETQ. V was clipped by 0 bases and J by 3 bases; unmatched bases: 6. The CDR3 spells CASSLGTGAGDTEAFF. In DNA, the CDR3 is TGCGCCAGCAGCTTGGGGACAGGGGCAGGGGACACTGAAGCTTTCTTT.

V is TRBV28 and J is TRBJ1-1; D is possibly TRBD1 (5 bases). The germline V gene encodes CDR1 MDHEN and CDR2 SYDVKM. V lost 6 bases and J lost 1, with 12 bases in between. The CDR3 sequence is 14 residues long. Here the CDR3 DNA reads TGTGCCAGCAGGCAAGGGACGCCGAACACTGAAGCTTTCTTT. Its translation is CASRQGTPNTEAFF.

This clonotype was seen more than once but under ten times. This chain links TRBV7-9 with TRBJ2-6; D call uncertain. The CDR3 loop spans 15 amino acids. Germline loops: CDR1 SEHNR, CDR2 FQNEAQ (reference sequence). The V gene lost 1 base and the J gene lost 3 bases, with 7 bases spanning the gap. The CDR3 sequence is CASSLVPGGANVLTF. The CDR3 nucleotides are TGTGCCAGCAGCTTAGTTCCGGGTGGGGCCAACGTCCTGACTTTC.

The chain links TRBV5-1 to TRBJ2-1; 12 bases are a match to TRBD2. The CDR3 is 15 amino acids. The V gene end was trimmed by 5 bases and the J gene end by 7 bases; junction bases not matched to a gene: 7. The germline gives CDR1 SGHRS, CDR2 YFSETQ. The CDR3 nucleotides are TGCGCCAGCAGTTCGACTAGCGGGGGACAGAATGAGCAGTTCTTC. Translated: CASSSTSGGQNEQFF. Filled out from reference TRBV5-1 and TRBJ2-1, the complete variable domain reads KAGVTQTPRYLIKTRGQQVTLSCSPISGHRSVSWYQQTPGQGLQFLFEYFSETQRNKGNFPGRFSGRQFSNSRSEMNVSTLELGDSALYLCASSSTSGGQNEQFFGPGTRLTVL.

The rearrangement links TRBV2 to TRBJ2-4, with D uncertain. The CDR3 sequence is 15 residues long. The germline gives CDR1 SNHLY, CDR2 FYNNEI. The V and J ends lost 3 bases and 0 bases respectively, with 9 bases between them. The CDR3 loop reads CASSDLSLAKNIQYF. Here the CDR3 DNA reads TGTGCCAGCAGTGATTTGTCCCTAGCCAAAAACATTCAGTACTTC.